The clone carrying this TCR beta chain was recorded at least ten times. The antigen remains unidentified. In germline, CDR1 is DFQATT, CDR2 SNEGSKA (reference sequence). V lost 5 bases to trimming and J lost 0 bases; unmatched junction nucleotides: 8. This CDR3 has 15 amino acids. These data originate in a study of response to subunit inactivated influenza vaccine. Study conclusions and caveats: The authors offered the suggestion that each seasonal influenza vaccination recruits few new T cells.

One entry per CDR3 protein, called by TCRdb with MiXCR from the RT-PCR reads. This table holds about 800,000 distinct CDR3 sequences, 21% found once. The TCR sequence derives from a man aged 50-60 years who received an inactivated influenza vaccine. The sequenced sample was PBMCs from blood, obtained 5 days after vaccination. This chain links TRBV20-1 with TRBJ2-3; 7 nucleotides agree with TRBD2. CDR3 loop: CSAGSSRGSTDTQYF. In DNA, the CDR3 is TGCAGTGCTGGGTCCTCGCGGGGGAGCACAGATACGCAGTATTTT.